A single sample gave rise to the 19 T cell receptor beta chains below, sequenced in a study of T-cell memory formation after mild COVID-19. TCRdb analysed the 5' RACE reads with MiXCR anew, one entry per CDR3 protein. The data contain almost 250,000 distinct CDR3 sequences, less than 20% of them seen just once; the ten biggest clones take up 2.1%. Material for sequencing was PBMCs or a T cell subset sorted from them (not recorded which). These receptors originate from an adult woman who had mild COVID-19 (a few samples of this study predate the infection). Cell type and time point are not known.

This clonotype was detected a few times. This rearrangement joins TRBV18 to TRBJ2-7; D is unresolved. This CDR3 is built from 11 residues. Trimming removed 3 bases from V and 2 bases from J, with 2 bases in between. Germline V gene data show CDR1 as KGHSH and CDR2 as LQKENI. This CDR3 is CASSPPYEQYF. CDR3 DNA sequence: TGTGCCAGCTCACCCCCCTACGAGCAGTACTTC.

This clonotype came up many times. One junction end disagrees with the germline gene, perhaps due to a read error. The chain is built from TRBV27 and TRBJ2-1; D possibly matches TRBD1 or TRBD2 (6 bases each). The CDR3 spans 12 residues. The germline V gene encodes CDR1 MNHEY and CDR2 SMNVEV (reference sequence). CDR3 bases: TGTGCCAGCAGTAGCTCAGGGGCAAGGGAGGTCTTC. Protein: CASSSSGAREVF.

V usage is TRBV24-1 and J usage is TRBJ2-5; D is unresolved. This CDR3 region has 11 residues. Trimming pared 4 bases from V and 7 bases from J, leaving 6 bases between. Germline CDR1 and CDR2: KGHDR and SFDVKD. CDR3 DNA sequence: TGTGCCACCAGTGACCAACGGACCCAGTACTTC. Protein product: CATSDQRTQYF.

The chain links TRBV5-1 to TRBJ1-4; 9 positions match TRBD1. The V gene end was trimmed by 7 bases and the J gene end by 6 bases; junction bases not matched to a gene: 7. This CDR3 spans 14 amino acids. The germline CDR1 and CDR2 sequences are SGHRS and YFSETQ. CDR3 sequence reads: CASSGTGLDEKLFF. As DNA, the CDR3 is TGCGCCAGCTCAGGGACAGGGTTGGATGAAAAACTGTTTTTT. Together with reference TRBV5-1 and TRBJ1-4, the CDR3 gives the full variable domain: KAGVTQTPRYLIKTRGQQVTLSCSPISGHRSVSWYQQTPGQGLQFLFEYFSETQRNKGNFPGRFSGRQFSNSRSEMNVSTLELGDSALYLCASSGTGLDEKLFFGSGTQLSVL.

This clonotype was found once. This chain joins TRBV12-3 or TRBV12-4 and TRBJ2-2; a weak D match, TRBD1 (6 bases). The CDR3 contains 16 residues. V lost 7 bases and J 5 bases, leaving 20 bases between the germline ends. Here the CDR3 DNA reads TGTGCCAGCACCCCAAGGGGGAGCAGAAGGACCGGGGAGCTGTTTTTT. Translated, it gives CASTPRGSRRTGELFF.

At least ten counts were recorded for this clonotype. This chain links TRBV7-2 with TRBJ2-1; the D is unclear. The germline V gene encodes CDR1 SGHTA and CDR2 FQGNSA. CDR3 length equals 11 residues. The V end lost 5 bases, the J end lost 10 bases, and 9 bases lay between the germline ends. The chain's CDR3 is CASSLLKEQFF. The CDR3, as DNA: TGTGCCAGCAGCCTCCTCAAGGAGCAGTTCTTC.

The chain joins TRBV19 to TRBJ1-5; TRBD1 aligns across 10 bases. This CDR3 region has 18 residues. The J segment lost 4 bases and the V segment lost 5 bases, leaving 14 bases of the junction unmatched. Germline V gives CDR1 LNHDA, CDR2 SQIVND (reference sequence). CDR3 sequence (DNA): TGTGCCAGTAGTCTCCCGGGACAGGGGCAAGTTCGGAATCAGCCCCAGCATTTT. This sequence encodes CASSLPGQGQVRNQPQHF.

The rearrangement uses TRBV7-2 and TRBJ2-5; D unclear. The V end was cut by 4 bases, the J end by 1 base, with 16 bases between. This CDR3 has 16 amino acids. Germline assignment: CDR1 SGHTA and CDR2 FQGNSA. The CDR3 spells CASSSFRRSSQETQYF. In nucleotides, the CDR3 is TGTGCCAGCAGCTCCTTTCGGCGGTCCTCCCAAGAGACCCAGTACTTC.

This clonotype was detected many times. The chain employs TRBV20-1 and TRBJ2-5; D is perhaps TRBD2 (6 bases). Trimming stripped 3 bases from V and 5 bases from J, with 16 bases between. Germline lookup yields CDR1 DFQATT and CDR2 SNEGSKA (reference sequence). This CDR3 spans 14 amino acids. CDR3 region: CSASPASAVETQYF. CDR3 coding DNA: TGCAGTGCTAGCCCGGCTAGCGCGGTGGAGACCCAGTACTTC.

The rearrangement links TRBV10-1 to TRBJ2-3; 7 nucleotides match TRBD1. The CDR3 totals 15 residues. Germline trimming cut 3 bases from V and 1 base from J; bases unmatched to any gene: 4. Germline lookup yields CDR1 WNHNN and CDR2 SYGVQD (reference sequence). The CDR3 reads CASSDGTVGTDTQYF. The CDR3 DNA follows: TGCGCCAGCAGTGATGGGACAGTCGGCACAGATACGCAGTATTTT.

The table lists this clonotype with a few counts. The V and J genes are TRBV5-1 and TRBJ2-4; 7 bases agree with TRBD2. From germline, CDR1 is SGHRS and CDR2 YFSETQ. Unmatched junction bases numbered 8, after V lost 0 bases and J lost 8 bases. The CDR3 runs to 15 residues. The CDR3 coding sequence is TGCGCCAGCAGCTTGGCTGGGGTACGGGGGGACATTCAGTACTTC. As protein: CASSLAGVRGDIQYF.

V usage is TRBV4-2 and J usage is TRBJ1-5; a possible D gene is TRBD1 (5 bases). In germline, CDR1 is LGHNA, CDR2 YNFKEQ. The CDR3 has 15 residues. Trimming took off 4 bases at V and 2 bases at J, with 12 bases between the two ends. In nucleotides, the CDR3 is TGTGCCAGCAGCCCTGAGAGGGGTGGCAATCAGCCCCAGCATTTT. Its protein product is CASSPERGGNQPQHF.

CDR3 protein: CAIRLAGVDEQYF. The DNA of the CDR3 is TGTGCCATCAGACTAGCGGGAGTAGACGAGCAGTACTTC. This rearrangement joins TRBV6-6 to TRBJ2-7; the match to TRBD2 covers 12 bases. V dropped 10 bases and J dropped 5; count of bases not matched to a gene: 6. This CDR3 spans 13 amino acids. Germline CDR1 and CDR2: MNHNY and SVGAGI (reference sequence).

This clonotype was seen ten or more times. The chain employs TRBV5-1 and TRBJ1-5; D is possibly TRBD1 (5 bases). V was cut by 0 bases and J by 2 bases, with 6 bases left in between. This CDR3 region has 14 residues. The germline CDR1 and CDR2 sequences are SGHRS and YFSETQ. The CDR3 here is CASSLGDGNQPQHF. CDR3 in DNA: TGCGCCAGCAGCTTGGGGGACGGCAATCAGCCCCAGCATTTT. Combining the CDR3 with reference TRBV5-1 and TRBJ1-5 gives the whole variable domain KAGVTQTPRYLIKTRGQQVTLSCSPISGHRSVSWYQQTPGQGLQFLFEYFSETQRNKGNFPGRFSGRQFSNSRSEMNVSTLELGDSALYLCASSLGDGNQPQHFGDGTRLSIL.

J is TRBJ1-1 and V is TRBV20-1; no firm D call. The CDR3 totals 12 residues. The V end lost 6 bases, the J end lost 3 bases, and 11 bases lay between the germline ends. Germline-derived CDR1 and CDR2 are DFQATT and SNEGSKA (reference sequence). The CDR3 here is CSALTRDTEAFF. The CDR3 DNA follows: TGCAGTGCCTTAACACGGGACACTGAAGCTTTCTTT.

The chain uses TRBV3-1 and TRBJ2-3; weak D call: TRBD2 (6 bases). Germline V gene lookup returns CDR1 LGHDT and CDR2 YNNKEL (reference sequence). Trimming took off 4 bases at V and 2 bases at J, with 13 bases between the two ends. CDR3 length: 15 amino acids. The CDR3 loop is CASSRHGTPTDTQYF. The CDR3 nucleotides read TGTGCCAGCAGCCGCCATGGGACTCCCACAGATACGCAGTATTTT.

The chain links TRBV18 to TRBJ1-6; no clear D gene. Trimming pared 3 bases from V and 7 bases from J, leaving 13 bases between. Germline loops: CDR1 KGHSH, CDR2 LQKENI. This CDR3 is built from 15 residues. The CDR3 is CASSPFGSSNSPLHF. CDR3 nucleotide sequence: TGTGCCAGCTCACCGTTTGGCAGTTCGAATTCACCCCTCCACTTT.

The CDR3 DNA reads as TGTGCCAGCAGCTTAAACAGGGCTGGGGCCAACGTCCTGACTTTC. Translation gives CASSLNRAGANVLTF. The chain uses TRBV7-3 and TRBJ2-6, with TRBD1 as a possible D gene (6 bases). The V end lost 1 base, the J end lost 2 bases, and 6 bases lay between the germline ends. CDR3 length equals 15 residues. Looked up from germline, CDR1 is SGHTA and CDR2 is FQGTGA. The complete variable domain, with remaining parts taken from reference TRBV7-3 and TRBJ2-6, reads GAGVSQTPSNKVTEKGKYVELRCDPISGHTALYWYRQSLGQGPEFLIYFQGTGAADDSGLPNDRFFAVRPEGSVSTLKIQRTERGDSAVYLCASSLNRAGANVLTFGAGSRLTVL.

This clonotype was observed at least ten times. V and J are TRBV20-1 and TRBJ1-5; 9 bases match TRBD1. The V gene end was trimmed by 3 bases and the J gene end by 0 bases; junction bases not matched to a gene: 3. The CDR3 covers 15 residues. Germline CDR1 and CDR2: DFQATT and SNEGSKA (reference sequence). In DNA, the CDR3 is TGCAGTGCTAGGGGACAGGGCACTAGCAATCAGCCCCAGCATTTT. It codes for CSARGQGTSNQPQHF.